This T cell receptor beta chain was identified in a study of Graves' ophthalmopathy and Graves' hyperthyroidism. Study-wide results and limits: Sensitivity reached just under 90% and specificity 81.08% for a 13-signature model separating ophthalmopathy from stable hyperthyroidism. Most expanded clonotypes from thyroid (those above 0.001 frequency) were also found in blood.

RNA transcripts were the template, and TCR beta CDR3 regions were amplified from them. After a first-round RT-PCR with HTBI primers, a second-round multiplex PCR was run. Using its own MiXCR run on the multiplex PCR reads, TCRdb lists one record per CDR3 protein. The sample lists a few hundred thousand distinct CDR3 sequences, approximately 15% occurring once. Being free of ophthalmopathy for 18 months of follow-up defined stable hyperthyroidism. Orbital computed tomography and thyroid ultrasound, along with TRAb, serum thyroxine and clinical symptoms, underpinned diagnosis. Trimming took off 6 bases at V and 2 bases at J, with 10 bases between the two ends. The CDR3 loop spans 13 amino acids. At least ten counts were recorded for this clonotype. Its antigen remains unknown.

The rearrangement links TRBV12-3 or TRBV12-4 to TRBJ1-1, with a tentative D call TRBD1 (6 bases). The sequenced sample consisted of peripheral blood. The clonotype comes from a woman aged 18 to 35 with stable Graves' hyperthyroidism. The CDR3 DNA reads TGTGCCAGCAGAATCAGGGGTAACACTGAAGCTTTCTTT. Translated: CASRIRGNTEAFF.